These 20 T cell receptor beta chains share one sample of origin, sequenced in a study of cytomegalovirus exposure and HLA in healthy donors. The PCR ran on 60 Vbeta and 13 Jbeta primers. Assay: immunoSEQ multiplex PCR; the TCRdb copy retains only in-frame clones and omits some. Seen here are about 200,000 clones, over 65% observed once, and the top ten hold approximately 0.092%. The sample consisted of PBMCs. The source of these receptors is a boy between 2 and 15 years old in good health and CMV-seronegative.

Only a few counts were recorded for this clone. The chain employs TRBV14 and TRBJ1-2, with TRBD1 as a possible D gene (6 bases). The CDR3 loop spans 14 amino acids. Germline V CDR1 and CDR2: SGHDN, FVKESK. The V and J ends lost 3 bases and 2 bases respectively, with 10 bases between them. The CDR3 sequence: CASSHRGPNYGYTF. The CDR3 DNA follows: TGTGCCAGCAGCCACAGGGGTCCGAACTATGGCTACACCTTC.

The gene calls are TRBV5-1 and TRBJ1-1; no clear D. V was cut by 1 base and J by 3 bases, with 10 bases left in between. Germline V gene lookup returns CDR1 SGHRS and CDR2 YFSETQ. The CDR3 has 14 amino acids. CDR3 loop: CASSLCRGYTEAFF. CDR3 in DNA: TGCGCCAGCAGCTTGTGTAGAGGATACACTGAAGCTTTCTTT.

This chain links TRBV2 with TRBJ1-1, with a weak D call TRBD1 (6 bases). This CDR3 is 11 amino acids long. The ends were cut back, 5 bases at V and 5 bases at J, with 6 bases in the middle. Germline loops: CDR1 SNHLY, CDR2 FYNNEI. The CDR3 DNA reads as TGTGCCAGCAGTCAGGGGACTGAAGCTTTCTTT. Its protein product is CASSQGTEAFF.

The chain recombines TRBV19 with TRBJ1-2; D uncertain. CDR3 length: 14 amino acids. From germline, CDR1 is LNHDA and CDR2 SQIVND (reference sequence). V gave up 5 bases and J gave up 6 bases, with 16 bases separating them. CDR3 coding DNA: TGTGCCAGTAGTCCCTCGGCGGGGTGGAATGGCTACACCTTC. Translated, it gives CASSPSAGWNGYTF.

The chain is built from TRBV6-5 and TRBJ1-2; 11 bases map to TRBD1. CDR1 and CDR2 from the germline V gene are MNHEY and SVGAGI. The CDR3 has 15 amino acids. The V and J ends lost 6 bases and 5 bases, in that order; junction bases with no gene match: 8. DNA for the CDR3: TGTGCCAGCAGCTACACCGGGACAGGGGGGTATGGCTACACCTTC. Translation gives CASSYTGTGGYGYTF.

This chain uses TRBV9 with TRBJ1-6; D call uncertain. CDR3 length equals 16 residues. Trimming stripped 3 bases from V and 0 bases from J, with 10 bases between. Germline V gives CDR1 SGDLS, CDR2 YYNGEE. CDR3 in DNA: TGTGCCAGCAGCGCCTCACCGAGCTCCTATAATTCACCCCTCCACTTT. This gives the protein CASSASPSSYNSPLHF. Based on the CDR3 plus reference TRBV9 and TRBJ1-6, the full variable domain is DSGVTQTPKHLITATGQRVTLRCSPRSGDLSVYWYQQSLDQGLQFLIQYYNGEERAKGNILERFSAQQFPDLHSELNLSSLELGDSALYFCASSASPSSYNSPLHFGNGTRLTVT.

The chain links TRBV6-5 to TRBJ2-1, with 7 bases identical to TRBD2. This CDR3 is 15 amino acids long. Germline V gene data show CDR1 as MNHEY and CDR2 as SVGAGI. V was pared by 5 bases and J by 3 bases, with 7 bases of the junction left unmatched. The CDR3 DNA reads TGTGCCAGCAGTCCCTTCGCGGGGGTCTACAATGAGCAGTTCTTC. Its protein product is CASSPFAGVYNEQFF.

The V and J genes are TRBV7-2 and TRBJ2-7; 7 bases agree with TRBD2. The CDR3 is 19 residues long. In germline, CDR1 is SGHTA, CDR2 FQGNSA. V lost 1 base, J lost 3 bases, and 18 bases stayed unmatched. As DNA, the CDR3 is TGTGCCAGCAGCTTAGGTGTCCCTAGTAACAGCGGGGATTACTACGAGCAGTACTTC. This codes for CASSLGVPSNSGDYYEQYF.

This chain joins TRBV4-1 and TRBJ1-1; TRBD1 aligns across 8 bases. From germline, CDR1 is MGHRA and CDR2 YSYEKL. After removal of 1 base from V and 5 bases from J, the junction contained 3 bases not matched to a gene. The CDR3 length is 14 residues. The CDR3 is CASSQARTGTEAFF. For the CDR3, the DNA is TGCGCCAGCAGCCAAGCCCGGACAGGGACTGAAGCTTTCTTT.

This chain links TRBV19 with TRBJ1-2, with 7 bases aligning to TRBD1. CDR1 LNHDA and CDR2 SQIVND come from the germline V gene (reference sequence). V shed 4 bases, J shed 6 bases, and the junction held 8 bases outside the gene matches. The CDR3 runs to 14 residues. This CDR3 is CASSTFGQGDGYTF. In nucleotides, the CDR3 is TGTGCCAGTAGTACCTTCGGGCAGGGGGATGGCTACACCTTC.

The CDR3 region is CASSIDETGNYGYTF. CDR3 in DNA: TGTGCCAGTAGTATAGATGAAACAGGGAACTATGGCTACACCTTC. The genes are TRBV19 and TRBJ1-2, with D possibly being TRBD1 (6 bases). The V end lost 0 bases, the J end lost 2 bases, and 10 bases lay between the germline ends. Germline V gene lookup returns CDR1 LNHDA and CDR2 SQIVND (reference sequence). The CDR3 consists of 15 residues. Complete variable domain (other parts from reference TRBV19 and TRBJ1-2): DGGITQSPKYLFRKEGQNVTLSCEQNLNHDAMYWYRQDPGQGLRLIYYSQIVNDFQKGDIAEGYSVSREKKESFPLTVTSAQKNPTAFYLCASSIDETGNYGYTFGSGTRLTVV.

The chain uses TRBV7-2 and TRBJ2-5; 11 bases are a match to TRBD2. From germline, CDR1 is SGHTA and CDR2 FQGNSA. V shed 6 bases and J 5 bases; nucleotides not matched to a gene: 8. The CDR3 totals 15 residues. For the CDR3, the DNA is TGTGCCAGCAGATATAGCGGGGGGGCCGGGGAGACCCAGTACTTC. This gives the protein CASRYSGGAGETQYF. Based on the CDR3 plus reference TRBV7-2 and TRBJ2-5, the full variable domain is GAGVSQSPSNKVTEKGKDVELRCDPISGHTALYWYRQSLGQGLEFLIYFQGNSAPDKSGLPSDRFSAERTGGSVSTLTIQRTQQEDSAVYLCASRYSGGAGETQYFGPGTRLLVL.

The chain has TRBV7-9 and TRBJ2-7; a possible D gene is TRBD2 (7 bases). This CDR3 region has 15 residues. V shed 4 bases and J shed 1 base, with 14 bases lying between them. The germline gives CDR1 SEHNR, CDR2 FQNEAQ (reference sequence). The DNA of the CDR3 is TGTGCCAGCAGCTGGGGAGGGGGAAGGTCCTACGAGCAGTACTTC. This gives the protein CASSWGGGRSYEQYF.

V and J are TRBV2 and TRBJ1-2, with 10 nucleotides matching TRBD1. The CDR3 extends over 15 amino acids. The V gene end was trimmed by 4 bases and the J gene end by 8 bases; junction bases not matched to a gene: 10. CDR1 and CDR2 from the germline V gene are SNHLY and FYNNEI. CDR3: CASSARDRGSKGYTF. CDR3 nucleotide sequence: TGTGCCAGCAGTGCCCGGGACAGGGGTTCGAAGGGCTACACCTTC. Together with reference TRBV2 and TRBJ1-2, the CDR3 gives the full variable domain: EPEVTQTPSHQVTQMGQEVILRCVPISNHLYFYWYRQILGQKVEFLVSFYNNEISEKSEIFDDQFSVERPDGSNFTLKIRSTKLEDSAMYFCASSARDRGSKGYTFGSGTRLTVV.

The chain uses TRBV2 and TRBJ1-5; 7 bases agree with TRBD1. V gave up 6 bases and J gave up 6 bases; unmatched junction bases: 8. The germline gives CDR1 SNHLY, CDR2 FYNNEI. The CDR3 contains 14 residues. The DNA of the CDR3 is TGTGCCAGCAGGCTATCAGGGGGAGGTCAGCCCCAGCATTTT. It translates to CASRLSGGGQPQHF.

This clone has a handful of counts. The chain's CDR3 is CASSLDSGLVYNEQFF. Written as DNA, the CDR3 is TGCGCCAGCAGCTTGGACTCAGGGTTGGTGTACAATGAGCAGTTCTTC. The rearrangement uses TRBV5-1 and TRBJ2-1; possible D gene TRBD1, 5 bases. Germline V gene data show CDR1 as SGHRS and CDR2 as YFSETQ. The CDR3 has 16 residues. V lost 0 bases to trimming and J lost 4 bases, with 14 bases between them. The whole variable domain, filled in from reference TRBV5-1 and TRBJ2-1, reads KAGVTQTPRYLIKTRGQQVTLSCSPISGHRSVSWYQQTPGQGLQFLFEYFSETQRNKGNFPGRFSGRQFSNSRSEMNVSTLELGDSALYLCASSLDSGLVYNEQFFGPGTRLTVL.

V usage is TRBV4-3 and J usage is TRBJ2-5; unclear D gene. Looked up from germline, CDR1 is LGHNA and CDR2 is YSLEER. The CDR3 consists of 18 residues. The ends were cut back, 0 bases at V and 0 bases at J, with 17 bases in the middle. This CDR3 is CASSQDYKPGYYQETQYF. The DNA for the CDR3 is TGCGCCAGCAGCCAAGATTATAAGCCAGGATACTACCAAGAGACCCAGTACTTC.

The chain combines TRBV5-6 with TRBJ2-2, with a possible D match to TRBD2 (5 bases). Germline loops: CDR1 SGHDT, CDR2 YYEEEE. The CDR3 is made up of 16 amino acids. V was clipped by 4 bases and J by 1 base, with 14 bases between them. The CDR3 coding sequence is TGTGCCAGCAGCCGCGGTATGGACTTGAACACCGGGGAGCTGTTTTTT. The encoded protein is CASSRGMDLNTGELFF.

The chain employs TRBV10-3 and TRBJ2-1; D might be TRBD1 (6 bases). The CDR3 consists of 16 residues. The V gene lost 6 bases and the J gene lost 8 bases, with 23 bases spanning the gap. Per the germline V gene, CDR1 is ENHRY and CDR2 is SYGVKD. The DNA for the CDR3 is TGTGCCATCAGGGGCGATGGGGGCACCGCTTTGGATGAGCAGTTCTTC. Translating gives CAIRGDGGTALDEQFF.

This clone was recorded a few times. The V gene is TRBV2, the J gene TRBJ1-1; possibly TRBD1 for D (6 bases). The CDR3 sequence is 15 residues long. Per the germline V gene, CDR1 is SNHLY and CDR2 is FYNNEI. V lost 6 bases and J 0 bases, leaving 14 bases between the germline ends. Here the CDR3 reads CASREGGALNTEAFF. The CDR3 coding sequence is TGTGCCAGCAGGGAGGGGGGGGCTTTGAACACTGAAGCTTTCTTT.